This T cell receptor beta chain was identified in a study of blood T cell repertoires in COVID-19. Study-wide background: The study drew acute and convalescent COVID-19 samples from the United States, Italy and Spain. PBMCs, B-cell-depleted T cells, or T cells provided the cDNA or gDNA that made up the material.

This table comes from immunoSEQ multiplex PCR, and its TCRdb copy is limited to in-frame clones, with some not included. The sample holds approximately 210,000 clones, 92% seen once. The CDR3 spans 15 residues. The germline gives CDR1 MDHEN, CDR2 SYDVKM. Trimming at V came to 3 bases and at J to 3 bases, leaving 5 bases not matched to a gene. The source of this sequence is a man aged 25-40 years with acute or convalescent COVID-19. The rearrangement links TRBV28 to TRBJ1-5; TRBD1 aligns across 7 bases. The sequencing input was peripheral blood. In DNA, the CDR3 is TGTGCCAGCAGTTTCAAGGGACAGCACAATCAGCCCCAGCATTTT. Protein product: CASSFKGQHNQPQHF.